This TCR beta chain was observed in a study of blood T cell repertoires in COVID-19. Those enrolled, adults aged roughly 18 to 89 years, came from 25 or so US areas. Clinical history as reported by participants underpinned cohort assignment. In Cohort 3, a recovered donor had either two negative PCRs, clearance, or symptom resolution. Original methodology: The authors estimated nucleated cell counts from reference gene primer amplification. The repertoire was sequenced with immunoSEQ multiplex PCR; TCRdb's copy has only in-frame clones and lacks some. V and J calls and clone size are those listed in that table; D and trimming were worked out from the DNA. The sample consists of a few hundred thousand clones, around 90% of them appearing once. The source material was PBMCs or T cells enriched from blood (not recorded which). This sequence originates from a woman aged 40 to 49 who had recovered from COVID-19.

CDR3 protein: CASSLIYRQGISNQPQHF. For the CDR3, the DNA is TGTGCCAGCAGCCTAATTTATAGACAGGGAATAAGCAATCAGCCCCAGCATTTT. V and J are TRBV7-4 and TRBJ1-5; 7 bases are a match to TRBD1. The CDR3 consists of 18 residues. V dropped 5 bases and J dropped 1; count of bases not matched to a gene: 14. CDR1 and CDR2 (germline): SGHVT, SQSDAQ.